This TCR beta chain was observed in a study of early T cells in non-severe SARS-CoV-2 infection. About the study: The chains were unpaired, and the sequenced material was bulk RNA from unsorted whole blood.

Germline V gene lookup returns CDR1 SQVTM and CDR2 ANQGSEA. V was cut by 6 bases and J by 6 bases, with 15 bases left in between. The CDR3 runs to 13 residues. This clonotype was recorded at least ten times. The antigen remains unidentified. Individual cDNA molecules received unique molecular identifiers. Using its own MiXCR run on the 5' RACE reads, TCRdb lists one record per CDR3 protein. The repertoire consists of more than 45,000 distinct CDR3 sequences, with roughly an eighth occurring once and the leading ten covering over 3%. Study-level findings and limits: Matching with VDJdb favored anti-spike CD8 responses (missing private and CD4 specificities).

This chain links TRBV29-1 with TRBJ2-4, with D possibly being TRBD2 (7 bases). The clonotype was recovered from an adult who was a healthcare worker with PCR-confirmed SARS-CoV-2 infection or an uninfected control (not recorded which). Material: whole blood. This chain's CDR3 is CSVGAGAGNIQYF. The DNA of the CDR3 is TGCAGCGTGGGGGCGGGGGCCGGAAACATTCAGTACTTC.